The clone carrying this T cell receptor beta chain was seen a few times. These data come from a study of blood T cell repertoires in COVID-19. Looking at the study overall: Sites across the United States, Italy and Spain contributed samples from acute and convalescent COVID-19.

Only in-frame clones appear in the TCRdb table, and some are missing; sequencing was by immunoSEQ multiplex PCR. This repertoire shows over 100,000 clones, 75% to 85% found once; its top ten account for under 8%. The V gene's germline CDR1 is MDHEN and CDR2 SYDVKM. Unmatched junction bases numbered 6, after V lost 5 bases and J lost 4 bases. The CDR3 is 15 amino acids. This TCR was sampled from a woman of 80 years or more with active or convalescent COVID-19. Sequenced sample: peripheral blood. The V and J genes are TRBV28 and TRBJ1-2, with 11 bases lining up with TRBD1. The CDR3 here is CASSIRTGGIYGYTF. The CDR3, as DNA: TGTGCCAGCAGTATTCGGACAGGGGGCATCTATGGCTACACCTTC.